These 9 T cell receptor beta chains were all obtained from the same sample, sequenced in a study of T cell repertoires in cytomegalovirus infection. MiXCR was run by TCRdb on the reads, yielding one entry per CDR3 protein. The table records 150,000 to 200,000 distinct CDR3 sequences, more than 9% of them present only once. The sample taken for sequencing was PBMCs. Source of these receptors: a human donor in good health (CMV status not recorded). Some clones in this sample may be carry-over from other donors' samples.

This clonotype was recorded many times. This chain joins TRBV6-2 or TRBV6-3 and TRBJ1-5; D possibly corresponds to TRBD1 (6 bases). Germline V gene data show CDR1 as MNHEY and CDR2 as SVGEGT. The CDR3 is 15 amino acids. Trimming took 6 bases from V and 3 from J, leaving 15 bases between them. For the CDR3, the DNA is TGTGCCAGCAGCCCGACAGGTACTCCCAATCAGCCCCAGCATTTT. Its protein product is CASSPTGTPNQPQHF.

There are a few counts of this clonotype. V is TRBV15 and J is TRBJ1-1; D is perhaps TRBD1 (6 bases). The CDR3 runs 14 residues. Germline V gene lookup returns CDR1 LNHNV and CDR2 YYDKDF (reference sequence). Trimming cost V 0 bases and J 6 bases, with 11 bases left between them. The CDR3: CATSRDGGSAEAFF. The DNA for the CDR3 is TGTGCCACCAGCAGAGACGGGGGCTCCGCTGAAGCTTTCTTT.

This clonotype was seen ten or more times. This chain uses TRBV15 with TRBJ1-1, with D possibly matching TRBD1 (5 bases). Germline V gives CDR1 LNHNV, CDR2 YYDKDF (reference sequence). V lost 8 bases, J lost 6 bases, and 25 bases lay in between. There are 16 residues in the CDR3. The CDR3 reads CATRNPGTGSGSEAFF. CDR3 in DNA: TGTGCCACCCGAAATCCTGGGACGGGTTCTGGGTCTGAAGCTTTCTTT.

Remarks on this clonotype: A much larger clone sits a single nucleotide away, making a read error possible. The CDR3 end shows no conserved phenylalanine or tryptophan, and so a read error is likely. V usage is TRBV10-3 and J usage is TRBJ1-1, with no clear D. This CDR3 is 14 amino acids long. Germline V gene sequence: CDR1 ENHRY, CDR2 SYGVKD. V was cut by 6 bases and J by 0 bases, with 11 bases left in between. CDR3 coding DNA: TGTGCCATCAGGAACGGAGAAATGAACACTGAAGCTTTCTTA. Translating gives CAIRNGEMNTEAFL.

V usage is TRBV4-1 and J usage is TRBJ1-2, with a weak D call TRBD1 (6 bases). Trimming shortened V by 0 bases and J by 8 bases, and 19 bases separated the two germline ends. Germline assignment: CDR1 MGHRA and CDR2 YSYEKL. The CDR3 totals 16 residues. For the CDR3, the DNA is TGCGCCAGCAGCCAAGAAATGGGACACTCATCGGCGGGCTACACCTTC. Encoded protein: CASSQEMGHSSAGYTF.

This clonotype was detected ten times or more. The DNA for the CDR3 is TGTGCCAGCAGCCGGGTAGCCGGGGAGCTGTTTTTT. Protein: CASSRVAGELFF. The V gene is TRBV28, the J gene TRBJ2-2; D unresolved. Trimming stripped 6 bases from V and 6 bases from J, with 8 bases between. Germline V gene lookup returns CDR1 MDHEN and CDR2 SYDVKM. The CDR3 is 12 residues long.

This clonotype was counted between two and nine times. This sequence joins TRBV27 and TRBJ1-6; TRBD1 aligns across 7 bases. Germline V gene sequence: CDR1 MNHEY, CDR2 SMNVEV (reference sequence). The CDR3 loop spans 14 amino acids. V trimming: 7 bases; J trimming: 5 bases; junction bases outside the gene matches: 5. CDR3 residues: CASNAGQHNSPLHF. CDR3 sequence (DNA): TGTGCCAGCAACGCGGGACAGCATAATTCACCCCTCCACTTT.

This clonotype was picked up many times. The chain carries TRBV12-3 or TRBV12-4 and TRBJ1-2; 7 bases are a match to TRBD1. The CDR3 is made up of 17 amino acids. The V gene end was trimmed by 0 bases and the J gene end by 0 bases; junction bases not matched to a gene: 7. The CDR3 is CASSLAPRDSTNYGYTF. The CDR3 coding sequence is TGTGCCAGCAGTTTAGCGCCGAGGGACAGTACTAACTATGGCTACACCTTC.

This clonotype was counted a few times. This chain joins TRBV29-1 and TRBJ1-2; D unresolved. Germline V gene data show CDR1 as SQVTM and CDR2 as ANQGSEA. Trimming shortened V by 4 bases and J by 6 bases, and 12 bases separated the two germline ends. This CDR3 region has 12 residues. The CDR3 region has the DNA TGCAGCGTTGTCCCTTACACGGATGGCTACACCTTC. This encodes CSVVPYTDGYTF.